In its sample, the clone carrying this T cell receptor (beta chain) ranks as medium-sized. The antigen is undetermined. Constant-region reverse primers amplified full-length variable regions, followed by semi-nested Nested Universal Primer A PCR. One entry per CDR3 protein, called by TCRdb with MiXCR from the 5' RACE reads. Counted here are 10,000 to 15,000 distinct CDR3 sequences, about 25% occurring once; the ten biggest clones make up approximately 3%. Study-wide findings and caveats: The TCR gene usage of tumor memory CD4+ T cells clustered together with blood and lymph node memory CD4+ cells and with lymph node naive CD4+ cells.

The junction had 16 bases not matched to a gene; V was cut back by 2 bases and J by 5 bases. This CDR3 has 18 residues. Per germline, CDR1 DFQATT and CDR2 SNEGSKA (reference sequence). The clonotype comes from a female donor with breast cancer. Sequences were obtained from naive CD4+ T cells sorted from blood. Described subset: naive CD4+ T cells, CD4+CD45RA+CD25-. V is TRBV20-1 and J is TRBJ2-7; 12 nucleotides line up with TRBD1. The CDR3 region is CSARTTRGGQGARNEQYF. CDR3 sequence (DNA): TGCAGTGCTAGAACGACACGGGGGGGACAGGGGGCGCGGAACGAGCAGTACTTC.